This entry lists 3 T cell receptor beta chains sequenced from one sample in a study of tissue T cells after allogeneic stem cell transplantation. Libraries were prepared by immunoSEQ multiplex PCR; TCRdb keeps only in-frame clonotypes and omits some of them. Of about 43,000 clones listed, around nine tenths are singletons. The specimen comprised blood, sampled before transplantation. All receptors come from a woman aged 40-69 years who later had graft-versus-host disease after an allogeneic stem cell transplant.

This sequence joins TRBV6-2 or TRBV6-3 and TRBJ1-2, with no clear D. The CDR3 runs 16 residues. Looked up from germline, CDR1 is MNHEY and CDR2 is SVGEGT. V was shortened by 5 bases and J by 0 bases, with 16 bases between the two germline ends. CDR3 region: CASSAVVADTNYGYTF. The CDR3 nucleotides are TGTGCCAGCAGTGCCGTCGTGGCAGATACTAACTATGGCTACACCTTC.

This sequence joins TRBV6-6 and TRBJ2-3; TRBD1 matches 12 bases. CDR1 and CDR2 (germline): MNHNY, SVGAGI (reference sequence). This CDR3 is 15 amino acids long. The J segment lost 5 bases and the V segment lost 5 bases, leaving 5 bases of the junction unmatched. The CDR3 nucleotides read TGTGCCAGCAGTATCCGGGACAGGGGGCAAGATACGCAGTATTTT. This codes for CASSIRDRGQDTQYF.

The count of this clone is one. V gene TRBV5-1 combines with J gene TRBJ2-2; 9 nucleotides align to TRBD1. The junction had 10 bases not matched to a gene; V was cut back by 4 bases and J by 6 bases. Germline V gene data show CDR1 as SGHRS and CDR2 as YFSETQ. The CDR3 is 16 residues long. CDR3 nucleotides: TGCGCCAGCAGCGGCAAGGGACAGGGTATCCCCGGGGAGCTGTTTTTT. Translation: CASSGKGQGIPGELFF.